This T cell receptor (beta chain) was profiled in a study of technical replicates of blood from a few donors. V lost 7 bases and J lost 4; bases outside the gene matches: 6. There are 14 residues in the CDR3. Germline V gene data show CDR1 as SNHLY and CDR2 as FYNNEI. Only in-frame clones appear in the TCRdb table, and some are missing; sequencing was by immunoSEQ multiplex PCR. The top ten clones hold roughly 5% of a sample with tens of thousands of clones, 87% of them seen once. This chain joins TRBV2 and TRBJ2-2, with TRBD1 matching over 7 bases. The specimen sequenced was PBMCs. This TCR was sampled from a human donor in good health. Some clones in this sample may be carry-over from other donors' samples. The CDR3 protein is CASKDRAGTGELFF. CDR3 DNA: TGTGCCAGCAAAGACAGGGCGGGCACCGGGGAGCTGTTTTTT.